The 28 T cell receptor beta chains reported below all come from one sample, sequenced in a study of early stage breast cancer tumors. Libraries were prepared by immunoSEQ multiplex PCR; TCRdb keeps only in-frame clonotypes and omits some of them. Of about 72,000 clones listed, 65% to 80% are singletons. Sample: blood. Source of these receptors: a person aged 55 to 70 with breast cancer.

The gene calls are TRBV5-1 and TRBJ2-2; D possibly uses TRBD1 or TRBD2 (6 bases each). There are 17 residues in the CDR3. Germline-derived CDR1 and CDR2 are SGHRS and YFSETQ. V was shortened by 4 bases and J by 6 bases, with 22 bases between the two germline ends. CDR3 loop: CASSLNLRGGIAGELFF. CDR3 coding DNA: TGCGCCAGCAGCCTGAATCTCAGGGGAGGAATAGCCGGGGAGCTGTTTTTT.

The chain carries TRBV6-1 and TRBJ2-2; D unclear. V was shortened by 2 bases and J by 4 bases, with 11 bases between the two germline ends. Germline V gene data show CDR1 as MNHNS and CDR2 as SASEGT. The CDR3 loop spans 15 amino acids. The CDR3 loop is CASSESLEGTGELFF. DNA for the CDR3: TGTGCCAGCAGTGAAAGTCTAGAAGGCACCGGGGAGCTGTTTTTT.

The V call is TRBV5-4, the J call TRBJ2-7; D ambiguous. This CDR3 is built from 14 residues. V lost 5 bases to trimming and J lost 0 bases, with 12 bases between them. Germline loops: CDR1 SGHNT, CDR2 YYREEE (reference sequence). The CDR3, as DNA: TGTGCCAGCAGTCCCCGACGGACCTCCTACGAGCAGTACTTC. This codes for CASSPRRTSYEQYF.

The chain carries TRBV9 and TRBJ1-3, with unresolved D. Germline V gene sequence: CDR1 SGDLS, CDR2 YYNGEE. V was clipped by 4 bases and J by 1 base, with 3 bases between them. The CDR3 is made up of 12 amino acids. The CDR3 is CASSTSGNTIYF. The DNA for the CDR3 is TGTGCCAGCAGCACTTCTGGAAACACCATATATTTT.

This clone has more than one count but fewer than ten. The chain employs TRBV6-1 and TRBJ2-7, with 7 positions matching TRBD1. The J segment lost 0 bases and the V segment lost 8 bases, leaving 10 bases of the junction unmatched. CDR1 MNHNS and CDR2 SASEGT come from the germline V gene. CDR3 size: 15 residues. The CDR3 coding sequence is TGTGCCAGCGGTCGACAGGGTGGGAGCTCCTACGAGCAGTACTTC. Translation: CASGRQGGSSYEQYF.

The chain recombines TRBV10-2 with TRBJ2-7, with 8 bases matching TRBD1. Looked up from germline, CDR1 is WSHSY and CDR2 is SAAADI. CDR3 length equals 12 residues. V lost 11 bases and J lost 3; bases outside the gene matches: 6. As DNA, the CDR3 is TGCGCCTCCGGACAGGGATACTACGAGCAGTACTTC. Amino acid sequence: CASGQGYYEQYF.

V gene TRBV5-6 combines with J gene TRBJ1-3, with a weak D call TRBD1 (6 bases). In germline, CDR1 is SGHDT, CDR2 YYEEEE. The CDR3 runs 16 residues. V lost 3 bases and J lost 0, with 13 bases in between. Here the CDR3 DNA reads TGTGCCAGCAGCTGGGGGCCAGGCAGCTCTGGAAACACCATATATTTT. Encoded protein: CASSWGPGSSGNTIYF.

The chain couples TRBV10-3 to TRBJ2-7, with 7 bases that match TRBD1. The CDR3 runs 20 residues. Germline CDR1 reads ENHRY; CDR2 reads SYGVKD. V shed 2 bases and J 4 bases; nucleotides not matched to a gene: 23. CDR3 nucleotide sequence: TGTGCCATCAGTGAGACAGTCTTTGGACAGGCCCCCCTTTCGAAATACGAGCAGTACTTC. Protein product: CAISETVFGQAPLSKYEQYF.

The chain has TRBV7-8 and TRBJ1-2, with 7 bases that match TRBD1. The CDR3 contains 14 residues. The V gene end was trimmed by 2 bases and the J gene end by 5 bases; junction bases not matched to a gene: 5. CDR1 and CDR2 (germline): SGHVS, FQNEAQ. The DNA of the CDR3 is TGTGCCAGCAGCTTACAGGGGGTCGGTTATGGCTACACCTTC. This encodes CASSLQGVGYGYTF.

The V and J genes are TRBV18 and TRBJ2-5; D unclear. CDR1 and CDR2 from the germline V gene are KGHSH and LQKENI. The ends were cut back, 5 bases at V and 2 bases at J, with 6 bases in the middle. This CDR3 is 12 amino acids long. The CDR3 DNA reads TGTGCCAGCTCAGGGCAACAAGAGACCCAGTACTTC. Translated, it gives CASSGQQETQYF.

The rearrangement joins TRBV5-6 to TRBJ2-7, with 11 nucleotides matching TRBD2. Germline V gene data show CDR1 as SGHDT and CDR2 as YYEEEE. The CDR3 sequence is 17 residues long. Losses at the gene ends were 1 base for V and 6 bases for J; bases not matched to a gene: 12. The CDR3 region is CASSLLSWPSGGPEQYF. CDR3 DNA: TGTGCCAGCAGCTTGCTGTCATGGCCTAGCGGGGGGCCCGAGCAGTACTTC.

This clone was counted a few times. The chain couples TRBV2 to TRBJ2-7; D is ambiguous. Between the trimmed V and J ends, which lost 11 bases and 6 bases, there was a span of 20 bases. The CDR3 spans 13 residues. Germline values: CDR1 SNHLY, CDR2 FYNNEI. CDR3 coding DNA: TGTGCCGGCCAGCCAGTATCGGAATTCGAGCAGTACTTC. Translation: CAGQPVSEFEQYF.

This clone is a singleton in its sample. The chain has TRBV6-1 and TRBJ2-2; 7 bases map to TRBD1. The CDR3 has 15 amino acids. Germline values: CDR1 MNHNS, CDR2 SASEGT. V dropped 5 bases and J dropped 5; count of bases not matched to a gene: 8. CDR3 residues: CASSQDRVVTGELFF. The CDR3 nucleotides are TGTGCCAGCAGTCAAGACAGGGTGGTAACCGGGGAGCTGTTTTTT.

The chain carries TRBV18 and TRBJ2-4, with 10 bases aligning to TRBD1. Trimming cost V 5 bases and J 4 bases; bases outside gene matches: 5. Germline CDR1 reads KGHSH; CDR2 reads LQKENI. This CDR3 has 15 residues. In nucleotides, the CDR3 is TGTGCCAGCTCAAGGACAGGGGGTGTGAAAAACATTCAGTACTTC. Protein: CASSRTGGVKNIQYF.

Of note for this clone: This sample also contains other DNA sequences that code for the same CDR3. The chain combines TRBV6-6 with TRBJ2-7; D may be TRBD1 (6 bases). The length of the CDR3 is 16 residues. From germline, CDR1 is MNHNY and CDR2 SVGAGI (reference sequence). V was shortened by 0 bases and J by 1 base, with 13 bases between the two germline ends. The CDR3 bases are TGTGCCAGCAGTTACTCGAGGCCCGGACAGTCCTACGAGCAGTACTTC. It translates to CASSYSRPGQSYEQYF.

The gene calls are TRBV7-2 and TRBJ2-1; 9 nucleotides match TRBD2. V gave up 3 bases and J gave up 14 bases; unmatched junction bases: 11. The germline V gene has CDR1 SGHTA and CDR2 FQGNSA. The CDR3 loop spans 14 amino acids. DNA for the CDR3: TGTGCCAGCAGCTTGGGGGGTAGCGGGGGCTCCGAGTTCTTC. Its protein is CASSLGGSGGSEFF.

The rearrangement joins TRBV6-1 to TRBJ2-6; 7 bases align to TRBD2. Germline V gene data show CDR1 as MNHNS and CDR2 as SASEGT. This CDR3 spans 15 amino acids. V dropped 7 bases and J dropped 2; count of bases not matched to a gene: 5. This CDR3 is CASTLGGAGANVLTF. CDR3 DNA sequence: TGTGCCAGCACCCTTGGGGGGGCTGGGGCCAACGTCCTGACTTTC.

This clone has more than one count but fewer than ten. The rearrangement joins TRBV10-3 to TRBJ2-3; tentatively, D is TRBD2 (6 bases). This CDR3 has 15 residues. Germline V gene lookup returns CDR1 ENHRY and CDR2 SYGVKD. The V gene lost 4 bases and the J gene lost 0 bases, with 11 bases spanning the gap. The CDR3 here is CAISVGSGSTDTQYF. The CDR3 nucleotides are TGTGCCATCAGTGTAGGTAGCGGTAGCACAGATACGCAGTATTTT.

This chain connects TRBV15 to TRBJ1-6; maybe TRBD1 (5 bases). The CDR3 extends over 18 amino acids. Germline V gene lookup returns CDR1 LNHNV and CDR2 YYDKDF (reference sequence). V lost 0 bases, J lost 2 bases, and 14 bases lay in between. CDR3 sequence reads: CATSRDMGGFTYNSPLHF. The CDR3 bases are TGTGCCACCAGCAGAGATATGGGGGGTTTCACCTATAATTCACCCCTCCACTTT.

The rearrangement uses TRBV13 and TRBJ2-3, with 10 bases lining up with TRBD2. The CDR3 is 15 residues long. V gave up 3 bases and J gave up 4 bases; unmatched junction bases: 4. Looked up from germline, CDR1 is PRHDT and CDR2 is FYEKMQ (reference sequence). The CDR3 sequence is CASSFRTSGADTQYF. The CDR3 coding sequence is TGTGCCAGCAGCTTCCGGACTAGCGGAGCAGATACGCAGTATTTT.

This clone appeared once. The chain carries TRBV5-6 and TRBJ2-7; 7 bases line up with TRBD2. Germline loops: CDR1 SGHDT, CDR2 YYEEEE. CDR3 size: 12 residues. The J segment lost 6 bases and the V segment lost 4 bases, leaving 4 bases of the junction unmatched. CDR3 DNA sequence: TGTGCCAGCAGCCGAGGCGGGGGCGAGCAGTACTTC. It codes for CASSRGGGEQYF. The whole variable domain, remainder taken from reference TRBV5-6 and TRBJ2-7, is DAGVTQSPTHLIKTRGQQVTLRCSPKSGHDTVSWYQQALGQGPQFIFQYYEEEERQRGNFPDRFSGHQFPNYSSELNVNALLLGDSALYLCASSRGGGEQYFGPGTRLTVT.

The rearrangement uses TRBV28 and TRBJ2-3; 12 nucleotides agree with TRBD2. Per the germline V gene, CDR1 is MDHEN and CDR2 is SYDVKM. Germline trimming cut 6 bases from V and 1 base from J; bases unmatched to any gene: 2. The CDR3 is 15 amino acids. CDR3 in DNA: TGTGCCAGCAGGCGACTAGCGGGGGGCACAGATACGCAGTATTTT. It codes for CASRRLAGGTDTQYF.

The chain links TRBV27 to TRBJ1-3, with TRBD1 identical over 8 bases. This CDR3 is 14 amino acids long. Trimming removed 6 bases from V and 2 bases from J; junction bases left unmatched: 3. Germline CDR1 is MNHEY and CDR2 is SMNVEV (reference sequence). DNA for the CDR3: TGTGCCAGCAGAAGGACAGGGCCTGGAAACACCATATATTTT. This gives the protein CASRRTGPGNTIYF.

The gene calls are TRBV29-1 and TRBJ2-3; no clear D gene. Germline V gene lookup returns CDR1 SQVTM and CDR2 ANQGSEA. CDR3 length: 12 amino acids. Between the trimmed V and J ends, which lost 1 base and 1 base, there was a span of 3 bases. CDR3 amino acids: CSVEGGTDTQYF. The CDR3 DNA reads as TGCAGCGTTGAAGGAGGCACAGATACGCAGTATTTT.

CDR3 region: CASSFTGPGETQYF. DNA of the CDR3: TGTGCCAGCAGCTTTACAGGGCCCGGGGAGACCCAGTACTTC. V gene TRBV7-2 combines with J gene TRBJ2-5, with a weak D call TRBD1 (6 bases). Germline lookup yields CDR1 SGHTA and CDR2 FQGNSA. CDR3 length equals 14 residues. V shed 3 bases and J shed 5 bases, with 13 bases lying between them.

The chain couples TRBV7-3 to TRBJ2-5; D is uncertain. Per germline, CDR1 SGHTA and CDR2 FQGTGA. This CDR3 contains 13 residues. The V end was cut by 0 bases, the J end by 7 bases, with 9 bases between. CDR3 region: CASSLTRLGTQYF. CDR3 in DNA: TGTGCCAGCAGCTTAACTAGGCTCGGGACCCAGTACTTC.

This clone was seen a handful of times. The V and J genes are TRBV6-4 and TRBJ2-2, with 14 bases aligning to TRBD2. Germline-derived CDR1 and CDR2 are MRHNA and SNTAGT. After removal of 5 bases from V and 6 bases from J, the junction contained 8 bases not matched to a gene. The CDR3 loop spans 17 amino acids. CDR3 DNA sequence: TGTGCCAGCAGTAAGAGGACTAGCGGGAGGAATTCCGGGGAGCTGTTTTTT. Translated, it gives CASSKRTSGRNSGELFF.

This rearrangement joins TRBV9 to TRBJ2-3; 7 nucleotides match TRBD2. The CDR3 is 14 residues long. V lost 4 bases, J lost 1 base, and 3 bases stayed unmatched. Germline CDR1 reads SGDLS; CDR2 reads YYNGEE. CDR3 DNA sequence: TGTGCCAGCAGCAAGAGCGGGGGCACAGATACGCAGTATTTT. Translated, it gives CASSKSGGTDTQYF.